This entry is about one T cell receptor beta chain. The antigen is undetermined. This record belongs to a study of cytomegalovirus exposure and HLA in healthy donors. The length of the CDR3 is 14 residues. Germline assignment: CDR1 SGHRS and CDR2 YFSETQ. V dropped 0 bases and J dropped 7 bases, with 11 bases sitting between them. Libraries were prepared by immunoSEQ multiplex PCR; TCRdb keeps only in-frame clonotypes and omits some of them. Of about 120,000 clones listed, 86% were seen once; the top ten hold about 5.3%. Notes on the study in general: There were a few CMV-associated chains whose specificity for CMV antigens was confirmed in vitro. Rarity held for most TCR sequences, but there were some public TCRs that occurred in many donors.

Material: PBMCs. V is TRBV5-1 and J is TRBJ1-5; no clear D gene. The clonotype originates from a man in his late teens or twenties in good health and CMV-seronegative. The CDR3 region has the DNA TGCGCCAGCAGCTTGGGGGTGGGAGGGCAGCCCCAGCATTTT. Encoded protein: CASSLGVGGQPQHF. The full variable domain, rest sourced from reference TRBV5-1 and TRBJ1-5, is KAGVTQTPRYLIKTRGQQVTLSCSPISGHRSVSWYQQTPGQGLQFLFEYFSETQRNKGNFPGRFSGRQFSNSRSEMNVSTLELGDSALYLCASSLGVGGQPQHFGDGTRLSIL.